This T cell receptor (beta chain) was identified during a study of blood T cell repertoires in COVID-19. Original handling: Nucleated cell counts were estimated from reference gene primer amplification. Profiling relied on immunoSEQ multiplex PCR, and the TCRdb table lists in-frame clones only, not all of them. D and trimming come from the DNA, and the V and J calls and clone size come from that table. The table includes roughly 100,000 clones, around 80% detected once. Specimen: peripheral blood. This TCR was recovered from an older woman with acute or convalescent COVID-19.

Here the CDR3 DNA reads TGTGCCAGTAGTAGGGACAGGGAGGCAGGTGAGCAGTACTTC. Encoded protein: CASSRDREAGEQYF. The chain has TRBV19 and TRBJ2-7, with 9 bases aligning to TRBD1. In germline, CDR1 is LNHDA, CDR2 SQIVND (reference sequence). The CDR3 length is 14 residues. The J segment lost 7 bases and the V segment lost 4 bases, leaving 8 bases of the junction unmatched.